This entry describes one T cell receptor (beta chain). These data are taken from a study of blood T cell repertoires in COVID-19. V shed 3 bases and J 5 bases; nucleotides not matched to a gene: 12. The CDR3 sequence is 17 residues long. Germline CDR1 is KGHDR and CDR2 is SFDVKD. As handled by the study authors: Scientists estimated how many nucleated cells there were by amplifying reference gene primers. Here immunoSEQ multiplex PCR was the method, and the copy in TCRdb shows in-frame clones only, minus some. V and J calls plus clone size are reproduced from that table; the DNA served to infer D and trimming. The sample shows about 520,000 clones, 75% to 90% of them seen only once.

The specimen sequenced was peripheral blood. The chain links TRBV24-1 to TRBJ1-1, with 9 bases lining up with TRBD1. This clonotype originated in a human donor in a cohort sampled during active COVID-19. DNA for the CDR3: TGTGCCACCAGTGATACCCACTCAACAGGGGGCAGGACTGAAGCTTTCTTT. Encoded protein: CATSDTHSTGGRTEAFF.